The text below deals with one TCR beta chain. Antigen unknown. The data derive from a study of beta chain features in type 1 diabetes. V shed 2 bases, J shed 2 bases, and the junction held 8 bases outside the gene matches. Germline V gives CDR1 SGHRS, CDR2 YFSETQ. The length of the CDR3 is 16 residues. General study points: Among type 1 diabetes patients, VDJ junctions had fewer insertions and more deletions. For patients, the naive, central memory and Treg TCRB repertoires appeared more alike than for healthy donors. Patients with Type 1 diabetes showed moderately but significantly shorter TCRB CDR3s in all four CD4+ subsets. There was a possibility that cDNA sequencing over-represented cells with high TCR expression.

Researchers reported sorting CD4+ naive, central memory, regulatory and stem cell-like memory cells via CD45RO/CCR7/CD25/CD127/CD95/CD27. What was sequenced were expressed TCRB transcripts, since all of the isolated RNA had been reverse transcribed. The method was immunoSEQ multiplex PCR; TCRdb's version includes in-frame clones alone and lacks a portion of them. The repertoire holds under 300,000 clones, with over 11% as singletons. This chain joins TRBV5-1 and TRBJ2-7, with 9 positions matching TRBD1. The sequencing input was naive CD4+ T cells from blood. The TCR sequence derives from a man aged 30 to 45 with type 1 diabetes. CDR3 amino acids: CASSLGRDRVTYEQYF. CDR3 sequence (DNA): TGCGCCAGCAGCTTAGGGAGGGACAGGGTCACCTACGAGCAGTACTTC. The whole variable domain, filled in from reference TRBV5-1 and TRBJ2-7, reads KAGVTQTPRYLIKTRGQQVTLSCSPISGHRSVSWYQQTPGQGLQFLFEYFSETQRNKGNFPGRFSGRQFSNSRSEMNVSTLELGDSALYLCASSLGRDRVTYEQYFGPGTRLTVT.